This TCR beta chain was observed in a study of blood T cell repertoires in COVID-19. Clones were sequenced by immunoSEQ multiplex PCR, and TCRdb holds only the in-frame ones, with some missing. The sample includes about 58,000 clones, 60% to 85% of them seen just once. This CDR3 spans 16 amino acids. Per germline, CDR1 SGHAT and CDR2 FQDESV (reference sequence). The germline V and J ends were trimmed by 3 bases and 1 base, with 15 bases remaining between them. The chain joins TRBV11-1 to TRBJ1-1; tentatively, D is TRBD1 (5 bases). This sequence was found in a human donor in a cohort sampled during active COVID-19. Input material: peripheral blood. The CDR3 region has the DNA TGTGCCAGCAGCTTTGACCCGAGGACAAGGAACACTGAAGCTTTCTTT. Translating it yields CASSFDPRTRNTEAFF.